The 26 T cell receptor beta chains below all came from one sample that was sequenced in a study of T cell repertoires in cytomegalovirus infection. These TCRs' antigens remain unknown. TCRdb reprocessed the reads via MiXCR and lists one record per CDR3 protein. The table shows around 120,000 distinct CDR3 sequences, with roughly 41% occurring only once. This sample comprised CD8+ T cells from cultured PBMCs, obtained from culture after CMV antigen stimulation. Source of these receptors: a human donor in good health (CMV status not recorded). Some clones in this sample may be carry-over from other donors' samples.

The chain recombines TRBV2 with TRBJ1-3; TRBD1 might be the D (6 bases). The CDR3 spans 14 residues. V shed 6 bases and J shed 1 base, with 10 bases lying between them. From germline, CDR1 is SNHLY and CDR2 FYNNEI. The CDR3 region has the DNA TGTGCCAGCAGCGATGGACAGTCTGGAAACACCATATATTTT. Its translation is CASSDGQSGNTIYF.

This chain links TRBV4-2 with TRBJ2-6, with a weak D call TRBD1 (5 bases). The germline CDR1 and CDR2 sequences are LGHNA and YNFKEQ. The V end lost 4 bases, the J end lost 0 bases, and 13 bases lay between the germline ends. The CDR3 has 17 amino acids. The CDR3 bases are TGTGCCAGCAGCCCGGAGACAGTCTACTCTGGGGCCAACGTCCTGACTTTC. Its protein product is CASSPETVYSGANVLTF.

The chain couples TRBV27 to TRBJ2-7, with 7 bases lining up with TRBD1. Trimming cost V 6 bases and J 9 bases; bases outside gene matches: 14. Germline-derived CDR1 and CDR2 are MNHEY and SMNVEV (reference sequence). The CDR3 is 14 amino acids. CDR3: CASSPGGSVYGQYF. Here the CDR3 DNA reads TGTGCCAGCAGCCCAGGGGGATCGGTGTATGGGCAGTACTTC.

The gene calls are TRBV27 and TRBJ2-4; D possibly corresponds to TRBD1 (7 bases). The CDR3 extends over 15 amino acids. The V gene's germline CDR1 is MNHEY and CDR2 SMNVEV (reference sequence). Trimming pared 5 bases from V and 8 bases from J, leaving 19 bases between. The CDR3 is CASSASGGHSDIQYF. CDR3 DNA sequence: TGTGCCAGCAGTGCCTCAGGGGGGCACTCGGACATTCAGTACTTC.

V gene TRBV7-6 combines with J gene TRBJ2-7; the D gene is possibly TRBD2 (6 bases). This CDR3 is 16 amino acids long. The germline V and J ends were trimmed by 2 bases and 4 bases, with 18 bases remaining between them. Per the germline V gene, CDR1 is SGHVS and CDR2 is FNYEAQ. The CDR3 nucleotides are TGTGCCAGCAGCTTAAGGTCGGGGGTCGTTCTGTACGAGCAGTACTTC. As protein: CASSLRSGVVLYEQYF.

The J gene is TRBJ2-1, the V gene TRBV6-5; D gene ambiguous. V was trimmed by 0 bases and J by 6 bases, leaving 12 bases between them. Germline V lookup: CDR1 MNHEY, CDR2 SVGAGI. The length of the CDR3 is 15 residues. The CDR3 here is CASSYSIYGRNEQFF. The CDR3 bases are TGTGCCAGCAGTTACTCGATTTATGGCCGCAATGAGCAGTTCTTC.

In this sample, this clonotype turned up a few times. The chain combines TRBV7-9 with TRBJ1-1, with 9 nucleotides matching TRBD1. V was clipped by 4 bases and J by 7 bases; unmatched bases: 13. The CDR3 sequence is 16 residues long. CDR1 and CDR2 from the germline V gene are SEHNR and FQNEAQ (reference sequence). The CDR3 loop reads CASSSSEQGAFIEAFF. As DNA, the CDR3 is TGTGCCAGCAGCTCTAGCGAACAGGGGGCTTTTATTGAAGCTTTCTTT.

This chain joins TRBV12-3 or TRBV12-4 and TRBJ1-3; tentatively, D is TRBD1 (6 bases). V was shortened by 11 bases and J by 4 bases, with 12 bases between the two germline ends. This CDR3 comprises 12 residues. The CDR3 protein is CAWGHQGNTIYF. The CDR3 DNA is TGTGCCTGGGGACATCAAGGAAACACCATATATTTT.

The rearrangement joins TRBV2 to TRBJ1-6, with 8 bases identical to TRBD1. Trimming at V came to 6 bases and at J to 8 bases, leaving 12 bases not matched to a gene. This CDR3 is built from 16 residues. Germline CDR1 is SNHLY and CDR2 is FYNNEI. CDR3 in amino acids: CASRGTGALLYSPLHF. Written as DNA, the CDR3 is TGTGCCAGCAGGGGGACAGGCGCCCTCTTGTATTCACCCCTCCACTTT.

The rearrangement links TRBV7-8 to TRBJ2-7; 8 positions match TRBD1. The trim removed 5 bases at V and 5 bases at J, leaving 11 bases unmatched. The CDR3 loop spans 15 amino acids. The germline gives CDR1 SGHVS, CDR2 FQNEAQ. CDR3: CASSPYLQGANEQYF. The CDR3 DNA reads TGTGCCAGCAGCCCTTACCTGCAGGGGGCGAACGAGCAGTACTTC.

This clonotype appeared a few times. V usage is TRBV9 and J usage is TRBJ2-7, with 7 bases that match TRBD1. V shed 3 bases, J shed 3 bases, and the junction held 9 bases outside the gene matches. CDR3 length: 15 residues. Germline CDR1 reads SGDLS; CDR2 reads YYNGEE. Written as DNA, the CDR3 is TGTGCCAGCAGCGAGGCCGGGACAGCGAGCTACGAGCAGTACTTC. It codes for CASSEAGTASYEQYF.

The rearrangement joins TRBV10-2 to TRBJ2-7; the match to TRBD1 covers 11 bases. The germline gives CDR1 WSHSY, CDR2 SAAADI. This CDR3 contains 15 residues. V shed 2 bases and J 6 bases; nucleotides not matched to a gene: 6. The CDR3 DNA follows: TGCGCCAGCAGTGAGCCGGGACAGGGGGATCCCGAGCAGTACTTC. This encodes CASSEPGQGDPEQYF.

In its sample, this clonotype was seen a few times. This chain joins TRBV28 and TRBJ2-5; 10 bases fit TRBD2. The CDR3 consists of 15 residues. Germline CDR1 reads MDHEN; CDR2 reads SYDVKM. Trimming cost V 5 bases and J 5 bases; bases outside gene matches: 8. CDR3 nucleotides: TGTGCCAGCAGTCTGAGCGGGGGGGCCGGGGAGACCCAGTACTTC. This translates into CASSLSGGAGETQYF.

V gene TRBV20-1 combines with J gene TRBJ1-5, with 8 bases that match TRBD1. The CDR3 extends over 16 amino acids. The V and J ends lost 3 bases and 0 bases, in that order; junction bases with no gene match: 7. Germline values: CDR1 DFQATT, CDR2 SNEGSKA (reference sequence). Written as DNA, the CDR3 is TGCAGTGCTAGGGATGGACAGGGCGATAGCAATCAGCCCCAGCATTTT. Protein product: CSARDGQGDSNQPQHF.

As for this clonotype: The conserved phenylalanine or tryptophan normally closing the CDR3 is absent here, so this likely arose from a read error. V usage is TRBV27 and J usage is TRBJ2-1; TRBD2 agrees at 11 bases. This CDR3 has 17 amino acids. J was trimmed by 10 bases and V by 7 bases; bases with no gene match: 18. The germline V gene encodes CDR1 MNHEY and CDR2 SMNVEV (reference sequence). DNA of the CDR3: TGTGCCAGCACAATCACCTGGGGTAGCGGGGGGGCCCGGGAGCAGTTCCTC. Amino acid sequence: CASTITWGSGGAREQFL.

The V gene is TRBV12-3 or TRBV12-4, the J gene TRBJ2-1; D is tentatively TRBD1 or TRBD2 (5 bases each). Between the trimmed V and J ends, which lost 3 bases and 3 bases, there was a span of 15 bases. This CDR3 comprises 16 residues. The CDR3 DNA reads TGTGCCAGCAGTTTGGTCGGGACGGATCGCTACAATGAGCAGTTCTTC. It specifies CASSLVGTDRYNEQFF.

V gene TRBV7-8 combines with J gene TRBJ2-5, with 12 bases lining up with TRBD2. Germline V gives CDR1 SGHVS, CDR2 FQNEAQ. The CDR3 spans 15 residues. J lost 3 bases, V lost 1 base, and 0 bases had no gene match. The CDR3 bases are TGTGCCAGCAGCTTAGGACTAGCGGGGGAAGAGACCCAGTACTTC. Protein product: CASSLGLAGEETQYF.

This clonotype was seen a few times. The chain uses TRBV5-5 and TRBJ1-6; maybe TRBD1 (5 bases). Germline V gene lookup returns CDR1 SGHKS and CDR2 YYEKEE (reference sequence). With 7 bases removed from V and 8 bases from J, the gap between germline ends came to 22 bases. This CDR3 contains 16 residues. CDR3 in DNA: TGTGCCAGCTTACCCGGGGGGGGGACTATAGATTCACCCCTCCACTTT. It specifies CASLPGGGTIDSPLHF. The entire variable domain, with the rest obtained from reference TRBV5-5 and TRBJ1-6, is as follows: DAGVTQSPTHLIKTRGQQVTLRCSPISGHKSVSWYQQVLGQGPQFIFQYYEKEERGRGNFPDRFSARQFPNYSSELNVNALLLGDSALYLCASLPGGGTIDSPLHFGNGTRLTVT.

CDR3 bases: TGTGCCAGCAGCTTATGGGGGGGTCTTGATACGCAGTATTTT. Amino acids: CASSLWGGLDTQYF. The J gene is TRBJ2-3, the V gene TRBV7-6; TRBD2 matches at 7 bases. The V and J ends lost 2 bases and 6 bases, in that order; junction bases with no gene match: 5. CDR1 is SGHVS, CDR2 FNYEAQ, per germline. This CDR3 spans 14 amino acids.

The chain employs TRBV19 and TRBJ1-1, with a weak D call TRBD1 (5 bases). This CDR3 region has 16 residues. V was clipped by 8 bases and J by 4 bases, with 23 bases between them. The V gene's germline CDR1 is LNHDA and CDR2 SQIVND (reference sequence). CDR3: CASGPGTAMRGTEAFF. The CDR3 DNA sequence: TGTGCCAGTGGCCCTGGGACGGCCATGAGGGGCACTGAAGCTTTCTTT.

This rearrangement joins TRBV6-1 to TRBJ1-1; unclear D gene. Trimming stripped 2 bases from V and 0 bases from J, with 16 bases between. Germline V gene sequence: CDR1 MNHNS, CDR2 SASEGT. This CDR3 has 17 residues. The CDR3 region is CASSESSPWVLNTEAFF. CDR3 DNA: TGTGCCAGCAGTGAATCGAGCCCCTGGGTTTTGAACACTGAAGCTTTCTTT.

This chain joins TRBV4-1 and TRBJ1-4; TRBD1 agrees at 8 bases. The germline V gene has CDR1 MGHRA and CDR2 YSYEKL. The CDR3 runs to 14 residues. With V trimmed by 5 bases and J by 7 bases, 6 bases remained unmatched. The CDR3 DNA reads TGCGCCAGCAGCGGCGGGACAGGAGCTGAAAAACTGTTTTTT. Its translation is CASSGGTGAEKLFF.

This chain uses TRBV5-6 with TRBJ2-3; D unclear. Germline assignment: CDR1 SGHDT and CDR2 YYEEEE. The CDR3 runs to 17 residues. V lost 4 bases, J lost 0 bases, and 18 bases lay in between. Here the CDR3 reads CASSHEVPDLSTDTQYF. Here the CDR3 DNA reads TGTGCCAGCAGCCATGAAGTTCCGGACCTTAGCACAGATACGCAGTATTTT.

This clonotype came up many times. The chain carries TRBV2 and TRBJ1-1; D not resolved. Germline values: CDR1 SNHLY, CDR2 FYNNEI. The V end was cut by 5 bases, the J end by 1 base, with 5 bases between. The CDR3 length is 12 residues. CDR3 residues: CASSNGNTEAFF. In DNA, the CDR3 is TGTGCCAGCAGTAACGGGAACACTGAAGCTTTCTTT. The entire variable domain, with the rest obtained from reference TRBV2 and TRBJ1-1, is as follows: EPEVTQTPSHQVTQMGQEVILRCVPISNHLYFYWYRQILGQKVEFLVSFYNNEISEKSEIFDDQFSVERPDGSNFTLKIRSTKLEDSAMYFCASSNGNTEAFFGQGTRLTVV.

The rearrangement uses TRBV7-6 and TRBJ2-3, with 7 bases fitting TRBD1. After removal of 6 bases from V and 6 bases from J, the junction contained 6 bases not matched to a gene. The CDR3 has 13 residues. The germline gives CDR1 SGHVS, CDR2 FNYEAQ. CDR3 loop: CASSFTGDDTQYF. CDR3 coding DNA: TGTGCCAGCAGTTTCACAGGGGACGATACGCAGTATTTT.

J is TRBJ1-6 and V is TRBV27; D possibly corresponds to TRBD1 (6 bases). The CDR3 totals 15 residues. V lost 2 bases, J lost 3 bases, and 8 bases lay in between. The germline V gene encodes CDR1 MNHEY and CDR2 SMNVEV (reference sequence). DNA for the CDR3: TGTGCCAGCAGTTTAAACAGGGTCTATAATTCACCCCTCCACTTT. Its translation: CASSLNRVYNSPLHF.